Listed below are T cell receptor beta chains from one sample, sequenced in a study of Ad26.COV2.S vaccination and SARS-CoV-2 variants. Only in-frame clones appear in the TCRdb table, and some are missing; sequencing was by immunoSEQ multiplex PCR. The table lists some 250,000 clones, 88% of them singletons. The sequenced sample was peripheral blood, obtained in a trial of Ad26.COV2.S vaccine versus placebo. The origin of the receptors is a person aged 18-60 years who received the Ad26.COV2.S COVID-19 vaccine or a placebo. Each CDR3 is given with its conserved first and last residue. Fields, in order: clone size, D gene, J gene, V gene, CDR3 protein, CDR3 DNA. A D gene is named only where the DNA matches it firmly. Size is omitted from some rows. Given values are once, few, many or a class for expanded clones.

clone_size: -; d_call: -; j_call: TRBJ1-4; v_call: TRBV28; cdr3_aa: CASRTVGGTNEKLFF; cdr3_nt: TGTGCCAGTCGGACCGTGGGCGGGACTAATGAAAAACTGTTTTTT
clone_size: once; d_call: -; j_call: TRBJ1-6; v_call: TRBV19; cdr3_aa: CASSIRWADNSPLHF; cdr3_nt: TGTGCCAGTAGTATTAGATGGGCAGATAATTCACCCCTCCACTTT
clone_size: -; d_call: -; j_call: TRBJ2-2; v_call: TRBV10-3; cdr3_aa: CATEGEENTGELFF; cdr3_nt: TGTGCCACTGAAGGAGAAGAGAACACCGGGGAGCTGTTTTTT
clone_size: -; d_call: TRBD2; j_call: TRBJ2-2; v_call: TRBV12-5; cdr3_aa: CASGSSGTAELFF; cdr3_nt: TGTGCTAGTGGTTCTAGCGGGACGGCGGAGCTGTTTTTT
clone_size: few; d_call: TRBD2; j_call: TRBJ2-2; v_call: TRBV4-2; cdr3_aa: CASSPPGLAGHRELFF; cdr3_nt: TGTGCCAGCAGCCCACCTGGACTAGCGGGGCACCGGGAGCTGTTTTTT
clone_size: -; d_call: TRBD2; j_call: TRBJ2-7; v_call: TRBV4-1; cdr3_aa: CASSQGGGFSYEQYF; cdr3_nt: TGCGCCAGCAGCCAAGGGGGGGGATTTTCCTACGAGCAGTACTTC
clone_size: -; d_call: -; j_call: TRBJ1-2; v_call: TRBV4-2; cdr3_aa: CASSQDRGDGYTF; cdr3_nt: TGTGCCAGCAGCCAAGATCGGGGAGATGGCTACACCTTC
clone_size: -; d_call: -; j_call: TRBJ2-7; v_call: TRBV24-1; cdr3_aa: CATSSWNSYEQYF; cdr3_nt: TGTGCCACCAGTTCTTGGAACTCCTACGAGCAGTACTTC
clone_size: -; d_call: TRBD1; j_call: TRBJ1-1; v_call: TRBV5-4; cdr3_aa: CASGSTGQGNSEAFF; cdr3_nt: TGTGCCAGCGGCTCGACAGGGCAGGGGAACAGTGAAGCTTTCTTT
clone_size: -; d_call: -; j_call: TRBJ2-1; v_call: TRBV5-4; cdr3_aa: CASSLGGSSYNEQFF; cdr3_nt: TGTGCCAGCAGCTTGGGCGGTAGCTCCTACAATGAGCAGTTCTTC
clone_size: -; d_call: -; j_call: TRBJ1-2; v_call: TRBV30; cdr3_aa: CAWSAGSGGYTF; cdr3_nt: TGTGCCTGGAGTGCCGGTTCCGGTGGCTACACCTTC
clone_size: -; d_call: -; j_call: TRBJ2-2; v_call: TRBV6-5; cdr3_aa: CASRGETYTGELFF; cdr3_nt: TGTGCCAGCAGGGGCGAAACTTACACCGGGGAGCTGTTTTTT
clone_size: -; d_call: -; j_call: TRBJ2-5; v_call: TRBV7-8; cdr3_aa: CASSQAEFGVGETQYF; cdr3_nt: TGTGCCAGCAGTCAAGCCGAGTTTGGGGTCGGAGAGACCCAGTACTTC
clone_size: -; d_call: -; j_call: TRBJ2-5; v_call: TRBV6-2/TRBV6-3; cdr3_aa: CASSSTRVSETQYF; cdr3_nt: TGTGCCAGCAGTTCCACCAGGGTTTCGGAGACCCAGTACTTC
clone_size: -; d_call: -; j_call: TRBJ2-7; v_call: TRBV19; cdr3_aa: CASSTQMGNWEQYF; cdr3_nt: TGTGCCAGTAGTACTCAAATGGGGAACTGGGAGCAGTACTTC
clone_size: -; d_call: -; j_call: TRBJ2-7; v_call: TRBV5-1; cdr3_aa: CASSLSGGRSDEQYF; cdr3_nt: TGCGCCAGCAGCTTGAGTGGAGGGAGGTCTGACGAGCAGTACTTC
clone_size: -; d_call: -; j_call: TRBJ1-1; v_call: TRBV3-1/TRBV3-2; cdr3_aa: CASSQGPVEAFF; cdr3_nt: TGTGCCAGCAGCCAAGGGCCGGTTGAAGCTTTCTTT
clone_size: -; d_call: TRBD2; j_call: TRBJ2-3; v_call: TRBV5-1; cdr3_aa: CASSSGLAGADTQYF; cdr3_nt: TGCGCCAGCAGCTCCGGACTAGCGGGGGCAGATACGCAGTATTTT
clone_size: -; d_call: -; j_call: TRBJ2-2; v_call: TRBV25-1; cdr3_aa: CASSVGGANTGELFF; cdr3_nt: TGTGCCAGCAGTGTCGGTGGGGCTAACACCGGGGAGCTGTTTTTT
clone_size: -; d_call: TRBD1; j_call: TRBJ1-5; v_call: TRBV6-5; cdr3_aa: CASSGQGRGQPQHF; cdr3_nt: TGTGCCAGCTCTGGACAGGGACGGGGTCAGCCCCAGCATTTT
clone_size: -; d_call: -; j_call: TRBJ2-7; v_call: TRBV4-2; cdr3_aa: CASSSSYEQYF; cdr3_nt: TGTGCCAGCAGCTCCTCCTACGAGCAGTACTTC
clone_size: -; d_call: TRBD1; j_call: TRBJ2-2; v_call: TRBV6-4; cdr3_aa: CASSVELTGAGELFF; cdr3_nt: TGTGCCAGCAGTGTCGAATTAACAGGGGCCGGGGAGCTGTTTTTT
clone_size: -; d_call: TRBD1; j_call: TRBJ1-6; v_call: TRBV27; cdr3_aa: CASRGDRAYNSPLHF; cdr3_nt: TGTGCCAGCAGGGGGGACAGGGCCTATAATTCACCCCTCCACTTT
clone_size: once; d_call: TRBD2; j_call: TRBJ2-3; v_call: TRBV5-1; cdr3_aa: CASSLAGLAMADTQYF; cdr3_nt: TGCGCCAGCAGCTTGGCGGGACTAGCAATGGCAGATACGCAGTATTTT
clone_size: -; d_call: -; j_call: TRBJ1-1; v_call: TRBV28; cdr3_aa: CASSGSGHWNTEAFF; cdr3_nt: TGTGCCAGCAGCGGGTCGGGACACTGGAACACTGAAGCTTTCTTT
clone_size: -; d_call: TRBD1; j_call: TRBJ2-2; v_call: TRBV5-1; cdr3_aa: CASSRTGLKNTGELFF; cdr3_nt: TGCGCCAGCAGCAGGACAGGATTAAAGAACACCGGGGAGCTGTTTTTT
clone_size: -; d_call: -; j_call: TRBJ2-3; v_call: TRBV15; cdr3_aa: CATSFSQGLTDTQYF; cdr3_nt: TGTGCCACCAGCTTCTCGCAGGGTCTTACAGATACGCAGTATTTT
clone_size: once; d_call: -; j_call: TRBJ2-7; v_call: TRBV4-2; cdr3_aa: CASSPNWGAEITYEQYF; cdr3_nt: TGTGCCAGCAGCCCTAATTGGGGAGCGGAGATAACCTACGAGCAGTACTTC
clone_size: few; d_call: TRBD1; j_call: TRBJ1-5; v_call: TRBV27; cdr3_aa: CASSSSGTGWRNQPQHF; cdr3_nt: TGTGCCAGCAGTTCCTCCGGGACAGGGTGGCGCAATCAGCCCCAGCATTTT
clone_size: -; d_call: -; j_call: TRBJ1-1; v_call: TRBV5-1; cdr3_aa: CASSGGYTEAFF; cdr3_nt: TGCGCCAGCAGCGGCGGGTACACTGAAGCTTTCTTT
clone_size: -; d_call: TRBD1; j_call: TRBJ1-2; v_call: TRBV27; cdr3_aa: CASSFSGGPRGYTF; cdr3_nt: TGTGCCAGCAGTTTCTCAGGGGGGCCCCGGGGCTACACCTTC
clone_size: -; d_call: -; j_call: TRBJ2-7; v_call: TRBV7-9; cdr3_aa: CASAPRLRGKANYEQYF; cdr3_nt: TGTGCCAGCGCCCCTCGTCTTCGGGGGAAAGCAAACTACGAGCAGTACTTC
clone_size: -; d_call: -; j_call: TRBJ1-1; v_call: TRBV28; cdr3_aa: CASSLTPRMNTEAFF; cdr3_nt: TGTGCCAGCAGTTTAACCCCCCGAATGAACACTGAAGCTTTCTTT
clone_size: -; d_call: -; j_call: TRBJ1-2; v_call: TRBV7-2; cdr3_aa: CASKSPVNYGYTF; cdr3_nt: TGTGCCAGCAAGTCTCCCGTTAACTATGGCTACACCTTC
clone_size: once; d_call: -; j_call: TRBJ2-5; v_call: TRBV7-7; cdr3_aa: CASSSTRGTGETQYF; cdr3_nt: TGTGCTAGCAGTTCCACCAGGGGAACCGGAGAGACCCAGTACTTC
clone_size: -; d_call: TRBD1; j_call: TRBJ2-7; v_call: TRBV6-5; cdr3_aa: CASSYSTLGQEYEQYF; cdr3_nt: TGTGCCAGCAGTTACTCGACCCTGGGACAGGAGTACGAGCAGTACTTC
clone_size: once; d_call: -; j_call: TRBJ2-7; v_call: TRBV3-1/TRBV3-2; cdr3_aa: CASSQRVAGRAWGYEQYF; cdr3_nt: TGTGCCAGCAGCCAACGGGTGGCAGGCCGCGCTTGGGGGTACGAGCAGTACTTC
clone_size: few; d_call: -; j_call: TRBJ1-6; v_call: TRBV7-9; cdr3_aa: CASSPIAGTSMNNSPLHF; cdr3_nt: TGTGCCAGCAGCCCGATAGCCGGGACATCCATGAATAATTCACCCCTCCACTTT
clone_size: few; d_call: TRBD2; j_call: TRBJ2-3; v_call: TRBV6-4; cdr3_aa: CASSAGTSVTDTQYF; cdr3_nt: TGTGCCAGCAGCGCCGGGACTAGCGTCACAGATACGCAGTATTTT
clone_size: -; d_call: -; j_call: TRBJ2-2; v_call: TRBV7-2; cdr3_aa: CASSSMWRSNTGELFF; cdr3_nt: TGTGCCAGCAGCTCAATGTGGCGGTCGAACACCGGGGAGCTGTTTTTT
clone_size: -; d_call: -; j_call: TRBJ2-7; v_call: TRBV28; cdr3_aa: CASSPSSYEQYF; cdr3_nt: TGTGCCAGCAGCCCCTCATCCTACGAGCAGTACTTC
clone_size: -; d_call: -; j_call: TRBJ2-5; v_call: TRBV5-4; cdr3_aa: CASSLAGDQETQYF; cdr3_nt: TGTGCCAGCAGCTTGGCTGGGGACCAAGAGACCCAGTACTTC
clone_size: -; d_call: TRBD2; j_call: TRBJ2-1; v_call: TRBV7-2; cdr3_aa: CASSLAGTSGRAGSYNEQFF; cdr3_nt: TGTGCCAGCAGCTTAGCGGGGACTAGCGGGAGGGCCGGGTCCTACAATGAGCAGTTCTTC
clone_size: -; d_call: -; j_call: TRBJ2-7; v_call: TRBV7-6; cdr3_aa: CASSLDLRTVRQEQYF; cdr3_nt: TGTGCCAGCAGCTTAGATCTAAGGACAGTAAGGCAAGAGCAGTACTTC
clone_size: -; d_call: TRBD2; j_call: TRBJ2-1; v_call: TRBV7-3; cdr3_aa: CASSPRTSGGSYNEQFF; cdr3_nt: TGTGCCAGCAGCCCTCGGACTAGCGGGGGGTCCTACAATGAGCAGTTCTTC
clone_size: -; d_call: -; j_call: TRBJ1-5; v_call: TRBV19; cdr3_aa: CASSAGPLQHF; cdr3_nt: TGTGCCAGTTCCGCGGGCCCGCTCCAGCATTTT
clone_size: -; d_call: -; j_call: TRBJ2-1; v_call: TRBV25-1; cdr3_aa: CASSTITYNEQFF; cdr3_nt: TGTGCCAGCAGTACGATAACCTACAATGAGCAGTTCTTC
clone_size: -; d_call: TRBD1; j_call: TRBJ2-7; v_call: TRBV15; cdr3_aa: CATGRGPYEQYF; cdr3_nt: TGTGCCACCGGTAGGGGGCCCTACGAGCAGTACTTC
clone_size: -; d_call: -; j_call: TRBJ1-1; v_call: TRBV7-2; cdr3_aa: CASSPRLGAGNTEAFF; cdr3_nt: TGTGCCAGCAGCCCGCGTTTGGGGGCTGGGAACACTGAAGCTTTCTTT
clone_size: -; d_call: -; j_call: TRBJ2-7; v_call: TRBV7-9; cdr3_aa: CASSSRGDPDPYEQYF; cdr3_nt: TGTGCCAGCAGCAGTAGGGGAGATCCAGACCCCTACGAGCAGTACTTC
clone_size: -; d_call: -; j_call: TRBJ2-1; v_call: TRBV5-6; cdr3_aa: CASSRPGQGPVEQFF; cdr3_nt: TGTGCCAGCAGCCGCCCGGGTCAGGGGCCCGTTGAGCAGTTCTTC
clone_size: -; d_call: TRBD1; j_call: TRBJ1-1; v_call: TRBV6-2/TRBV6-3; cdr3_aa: CASSYPGGIGTEAFF; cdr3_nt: TGTGCCAGCAGTTACCCAGGGGGGATAGGGACTGAAGCTTTCTTT
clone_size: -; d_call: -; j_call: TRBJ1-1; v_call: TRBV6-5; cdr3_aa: CASSYPPGDKAFF; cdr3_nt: TGTGCCAGCAGTTACCCCCCGGGGGATAAAGCTTTCTTT
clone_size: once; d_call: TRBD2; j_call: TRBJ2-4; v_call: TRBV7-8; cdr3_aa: CASSLGGNIQYF; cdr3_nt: TGTGCCAGCAGCTTGGGGGGGAACATTCAGTACTTC
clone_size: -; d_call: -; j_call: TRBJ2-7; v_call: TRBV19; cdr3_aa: CASSPQGLTTQYF; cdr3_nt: TGTGCCAGTAGTCCCCAGGGACTGACAACGCAGTACTTC
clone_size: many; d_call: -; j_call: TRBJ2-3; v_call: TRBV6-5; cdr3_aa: CASSYSNAVGDTQYF; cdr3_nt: TGTGCCAGCAGTTACTCGAATGCGGTAGGAGATACGCAGTATTTT
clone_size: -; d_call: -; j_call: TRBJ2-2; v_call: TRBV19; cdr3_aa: CASSIPLGGTGELFF; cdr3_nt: TGTGCCAGTAGTATCCCCTTAGGGGGAACCGGGGAGCTGTTTTTT